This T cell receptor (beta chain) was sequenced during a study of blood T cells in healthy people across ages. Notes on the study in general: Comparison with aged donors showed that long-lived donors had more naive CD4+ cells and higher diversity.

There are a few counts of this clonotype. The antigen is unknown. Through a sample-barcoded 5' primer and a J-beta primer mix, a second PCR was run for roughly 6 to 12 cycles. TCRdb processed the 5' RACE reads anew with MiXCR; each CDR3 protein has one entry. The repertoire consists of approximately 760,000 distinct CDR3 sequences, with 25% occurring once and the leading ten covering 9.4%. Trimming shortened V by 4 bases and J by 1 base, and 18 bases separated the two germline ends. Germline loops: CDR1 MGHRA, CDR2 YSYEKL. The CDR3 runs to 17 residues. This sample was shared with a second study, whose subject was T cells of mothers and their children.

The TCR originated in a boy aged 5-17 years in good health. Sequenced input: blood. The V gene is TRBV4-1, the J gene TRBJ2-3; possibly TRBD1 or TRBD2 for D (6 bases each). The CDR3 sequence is CASSPPPAGQRTDTQYF. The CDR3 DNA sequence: TGCGCCAGCAGCCCTCCCCCGGCGGGACAACGCACAGATACGCAGTATTTT.